This T cell receptor (beta chain) was sequenced for a study of T cell changes during pregnancy in multiple sclerosis. V dropped 5 bases and J dropped 1 base, with 14 bases sitting between them. CDR1 is SGHVS and CDR2 is FNYEAQ in the germline V gene. The CDR3 covers 15 residues. Only in-frame clones appear in the TCRdb table, and some are missing; sequencing was by immunoSEQ multiplex PCR. The sample records around 30,000 clones, about nine tenths being singletons. The source is a female donor with multiple sclerosis, enrolled in a pregnancy study. This rearrangement joins TRBV7-6 to TRBJ1-2; D not resolved. This specimen consisted of CD8+ T cells from peripheral blood mononuclear cells, obtained in the second trimester of pregnancy. CDR3 amino acids: CASSPGIGLNYGYTF. Written as DNA, the CDR3 is TGTGCCAGCAGCCCCGGGATAGGGCTTAACTATGGCTACACCTTC. Full variable domain (outside the CDR3, taken from reference TRBV7-6 and TRBJ1-2): GAGVSQSPRYKVTKRGQDVALRCDPISGHVSLYWYRQALGQGPEFLTYFNYEAQQDKSGLPNDRFSAERPEGSISTLTIQRTEQRDSAMYRCASSPGIGLNYGYTFGSGTRLTVV.